These 32 T cell receptor beta chains came from one sample sequenced in a study of lymphopenia after photon versus proton radiotherapy. Measured with immunoSEQ multiplex PCR; TCRdb has only the in-frame clones, and not every one. The table includes some 27,000 clones, approximately 85% detected once. The material was peripheral blood, obtained from a patient treated with photon-based radiotherapy. These receptors were collected from a middle-aged man with gastric cancer.

The V and J genes are TRBV6-6 and TRBJ2-2; possible D gene TRBD2, 6 bases. In germline, CDR1 is MNHNY, CDR2 SVGAGI (reference sequence). The CDR3 sequence is 13 residues long. The ends were cut back, 2 bases at V and 7 bases at J, with 8 bases in the middle. CDR3 sequence reads: CASSYGEVGELFF. CDR3 bases: TGTGCCAGCAGTTACGGGGAGGTCGGGGAGCTGTTTTTT.

This chain uses TRBV5-8 with TRBJ1-3; tentative D call: TRBD1 (5 bases). Trimming stripped 3 bases from V and 8 bases from J, with 21 bases between. CDR1 is SGHTS and CDR2 is YDEGEE in the germline V gene. The CDR3 is 16 residues long. The CDR3 spells CASSSPGRRIPYTIYF. The CDR3 DNA sequence: TGTGCCAGCAGCTCACCGGGACGGCGCATACCCTACACCATATATTTT.

J is TRBJ1-6 and V is TRBV11-1; 8 bases are a match to TRBD1. Trimming took 3 bases from V and 9 from J; bases not matched to a gene: 7. This CDR3 contains 15 residues. CDR1 and CDR2 (germline): SGHAT, FQDESV (reference sequence). CDR3 loop: CASSFRTGGISPLHF. The CDR3 DNA reads as TGTGCCAGCAGCTTCCGTACAGGGGGTATTTCACCCCTCCACTTT.

The chain has TRBV4-2 and TRBJ2-7, with D possibly called TRBD1 or TRBD2 (5 bases each). Germline values: CDR1 LGHNA, CDR2 YNFKEQ. Between the trimmed V and J ends, which lost 0 bases and 6 bases, there was a span of 6 bases. This CDR3 has 12 residues. The CDR3 region is CASSQDGGEQYF. The CDR3 coding sequence is TGTGCCAGCAGCCAAGATGGGGGCGAGCAGTACTTC.

About this clone itself: The junction does not match germline at one end; this may be a read error. CDR3 in amino acids: CASNEPGLGFSDTQYF. CDR3 in DNA: TGTGCCAGCAATGAACCGGGACTAGGGTTTTCAGATACGCAGTATTTT. The chain carries TRBV25-1 and TRBJ2-3; 8 bases agree with TRBD2. Germline V gene lookup returns CDR1 MGHDK and CDR2 SYGVNS. This CDR3 spans 16 amino acids. The whole variable domain, filled in from reference TRBV25-1 and TRBJ2-3, reads EADIYQTPRYLVIGTGKKITLECSQTMGHDKMYWYQQDPGMELHLIHYSYGVNSTEKGDLSSESTVSRIRTEHFPLTLESARPSHTSQYLCASNEPGLGFSDTQYFGPGTRLTVL.

This rearrangement joins TRBV10-3 to TRBJ1-5; possibly TRBD1 for D (5 bases). This CDR3 contains 14 residues. In germline, CDR1 is ENHRY, CDR2 SYGVKD. V lost 3 bases and J 5 bases, leaving 11 bases between the germline ends. The CDR3 DNA follows: TGTGCCATCAGTGAAGGACACTCTCATCAGCCCCAGCATTTT. Protein: CAISEGHSHQPQHF.

This clone appeared a few times. This rearrangement joins TRBV6-5 to TRBJ2-7; D unclear. Deletions cut 5 bases from V and 4 bases from J, with 12 bases between. This CDR3 spans 13 amino acids. CDR1 MNHEY and CDR2 SVGAGI come from the germline V gene. The CDR3 sequence is CASSEFDTYEQYV. CDR3 sequence (DNA): TGTGCCAGCAGTGAATTTGACACGTACGAGCAGTACGTC.

The V and J genes are TRBV11-2 and TRBJ2-1; 7 bases are shared with TRBD2. Trimming cost V 3 bases and J 7 bases; bases outside gene matches: 6. This CDR3 has 14 amino acids. Germline assignment: CDR1 SGHAT and CDR2 FQNNGV. CDR3: CASSFRGGGNEQFF. The CDR3 DNA is TGTGCCAGCAGCTTCCGCGGGGGAGGGAATGAGCAGTTCTTC.

A remark on this clone: The junction and the germline gene differ at one end; a read error may be behind it. The chain uses TRBV29-1 and TRBJ2-3, with D perhaps TRBD2 (7 bases). The CDR3 runs to 14 residues. CDR1 is SQVTM, CDR2 ANQGSEA, per germline. The CDR3 spells CSAEWRGQADTQYF. CDR3 nucleotide sequence: TGCAGCGCTGAATGGCGGGGGCAGGCAGATACGCAGTATTTT.

This chain uses TRBV4-1 with TRBJ2-1, with D possibly TRBD2 on 5 matching bases. The CDR3 consists of 14 residues. Germline assignment: CDR1 MGHRA and CDR2 YSYEKL. The CDR3 protein is CAKTRESSYNEQFF. DNA of the CDR3: TGCGCTAAAACGAGGGAGAGCTCCTACAATGAGCAGTTCTTC.

The CDR3 coding sequence is TGCAGCCCATCCCTGGGGACTGAAGCTTTCTTT. It specifies CSPSLGTEAFF. The chain combines TRBV29-1 with TRBJ1-1; D uncertain. Trimming left V 8 bases short and J 5 bases short, with 12 bases between. The CDR3 spans 11 residues. Germline V lookup: CDR1 SQVTM, CDR2 ANQGSEA.

Relative to its sample, this clone is medium-sized. The genes are TRBV7-2 and TRBJ2-3; D unclear. In germline, CDR1 is SGHTA, CDR2 FQGNSA. CDR3 length: 12 amino acids. V lost 1 base and J 8 bases, leaving 7 bases between the germline ends. CDR3 residues: CASSLGAVTQYF. CDR3 bases: TGTGCCAGCAGCTTAGGGGCGGTTACGCAGTATTTT.

The chain couples TRBV6-6 to TRBJ1-5; D possibly corresponds to TRBD1 (6 bases). The CDR3 loop spans 16 amino acids. CDR1 MNHNY and CDR2 SVGAGI come from the germline V gene (reference sequence). The V gene lost 2 bases and the J gene lost 7 bases, with 18 bases spanning the gap. This CDR3 is CASSYPETGRRQPQHF. The CDR3 nucleotides are TGTGCCAGCAGTTACCCCGAGACAGGTCGGAGGCAGCCCCAGCATTTT.

The chain uses TRBV21-1 and TRBJ1-1; TRBD1 is the table's D call and was not checked against the DNA. TRBV21-1 is deemed a pseudogene. This CDR3 is 13 amino acids long. CDR3 DNA: TGTGCCAGCAGTAGGACAGGGAAGTTTGAAGCTTTCTTT. Encoded protein: CASSRTGKFEAFF.

The chain uses TRBV7-8 and TRBJ1-4; D ambiguous. V lost 3 bases and J 6 bases, leaving 8 bases between the germline ends. The CDR3 is 13 residues long. CDR1 and CDR2 (germline): SGHVS, FQNEAQ. The CDR3: CASSFGADEKLFF. In DNA form, the CDR3 reads TGTGCCAGCAGCTTCGGAGCGGATGAAAAACTGTTTTTT.

V usage is TRBV5-6 and J usage is TRBJ2-7, with TRBD1 matching over 7 bases. The ends lost 3 bases at V and 3 bases at J; junction bases unmatched: 6. Germline-derived CDR1 and CDR2 are SGHDT and YYEEEE. The CDR3 extends over 14 amino acids. Here the CDR3 reads CASSSPDRYYEQYF. The CDR3 nucleotides read TGTGCCAGCAGCTCACCGGACAGGTACTACGAGCAGTACTTC.

This chain's CDR3 is CASSLSVGQETQYF. The CDR3 DNA follows: TGCGCCAGCAGTCTCTCGGTAGGGCAAGAGACCCAGTACTTC. The rearrangement links TRBV4-1 to TRBJ2-5; D gene ambiguous. V was cut by 6 bases and J by 2 bases, with 13 bases left in between. The CDR3 consists of 14 residues. CDR1 and CDR2 (germline): MGHRA, YSYEKL.

The chain combines TRBV18 with TRBJ1-1; D is uncertain. The germline V and J ends were trimmed by 2 bases and 0 bases, with 10 bases remaining between them. Looked up from germline, CDR1 is KGHSH and CDR2 is LQKENI. This CDR3 is built from 15 residues. CDR3 DNA: TGTGCCAGCTCACCATTGAGAGTCATGAACACTGAAGCTTTCTTT. Protein sequence: CASSPLRVMNTEAFF.

The V call is TRBV19, the J call TRBJ2-7; possibly TRBD1 for D (6 bases). V was shortened by 5 bases and J by 7 bases, with 24 bases between the two germline ends. CDR1 and CDR2 from the germline V gene are LNHDA and SQIVND (reference sequence). The CDR3 totals 16 residues. The CDR3: CASSYGAGAPLEEQYF. As DNA, the CDR3 is TGTGCCAGTAGTTATGGGGCAGGGGCCCCTTTAGAGGAGCAGTACTTC.

The V call is TRBV5-6, the J call TRBJ1-6, with D perhaps TRBD1 (5 bases). V shed 2 bases and J shed 7 bases, with 13 bases lying between them. CDR3 length: 15 residues. The germline CDR1 and CDR2 sequences are SGHDT and YYEEEE. CDR3 DNA: TGTGCCAGCAGCTTAGGAGGGGCACGGAATTCACCCCTCCACTTT. The encoded protein is CASSLGGARNSPLHF.

This clone was picked up one time. The rearrangement links TRBV30 to TRBJ1-6; 7 nucleotides line up with TRBD1. Per the germline V gene, CDR1 is GTSNPN and CDR2 is SVGIG (reference sequence). V trimming: 1 base; J trimming: 7 bases; junction bases outside the gene matches: 4. CDR3 length: 14 residues. The CDR3 loop is CAWSAGQRNSPLHF. The CDR3 DNA follows: TGTGCCTGGAGTGCGGGACAGAGAAATTCACCCCTCCACTTT.

The rearrangement links TRBV9 to TRBJ1-5; TRBD1 agrees at 7 bases. CDR1 and CDR2 (germline): SGDLS, YYNGEE. The junction had 1 base not matched to a gene; V was cut back by 2 bases and J by 2 bases. There are 14 residues in the CDR3. The CDR3 sequence: CASSVGQGNQPQHF. CDR3 nucleotide sequence: TGTGCCAGCAGCGTCGGACAGGGCAATCAGCCCCAGCATTTT.

This sequence joins TRBV6-4 and TRBJ2-3, with 8 nucleotides matching TRBD2. This CDR3 is built from 14 residues. Germline values: CDR1 MRHNA, CDR2 SNTAGT. The V and J ends lost 3 bases and 4 bases, in that order; junction bases with no gene match: 3. The CDR3 here is CASSEGLAPDTQYF. CDR3 in DNA: TGTGCCAGCAGTGAAGGACTAGCTCCAGATACGCAGTATTTT.

The J gene is TRBJ2-2, the V gene TRBV30; no reliable D call. CDR3 length: 15 residues. Trimming pared 0 bases from V and 6 bases from J, leaving 14 bases between. CDR1 is GTSNPN and CDR2 is SVGIG in the germline V gene (reference sequence). This CDR3 reads CAWSVRGPRPGELFF. The CDR3 nucleotides read TGTGCCTGGAGTGTACGAGGACCACGACCCGGGGAGCTGTTTTTT.

This chain links TRBV6-1 with TRBJ1-3; D is undetermined. The V gene's germline CDR1 is MNHNS and CDR2 SASEGT. V lost 0 bases and J lost 0, with 9 bases in between. This CDR3 is built from 16 residues. CDR3 region: CASSEALYNSGNTIYF. The CDR3, as DNA: TGTGCCAGCAGTGAAGCGCTTTACAACTCTGGAAACACCATATATTTT.

The chain joins TRBV7-3 to TRBJ1-6; 7 bases match TRBD1. This CDR3 is built from 16 residues. The V gene's germline CDR1 is SGHTA and CDR2 FQGTGA. The V gene end was trimmed by 2 bases and the J gene end by 7 bases; junction bases not matched to a gene: 8. Here the CDR3 reads CASSLGAGGINSPLHF. For the CDR3, the DNA is TGTGCCAGCAGCTTAGGGGCAGGGGGTATAAATTCACCCCTCCACTTT.

The chain is built from TRBV7-3 and TRBJ2-3, with D unclear. The length of the CDR3 is 15 residues. Germline CDR1 reads SGHTA; CDR2 reads FQGTGA. Deletions cut 4 bases from V and 2 bases from J, with 13 bases between. The CDR3 loop reads CASSSPRPNTDTQYF. CDR3 nucleotides: TGTGCCAGCAGCTCGCCAAGACCCAACACAGATACGCAGTATTTT.

This clone was seen once. The rearrangement uses TRBV2 and TRBJ2-1; the D is unclear. Germline V lookup: CDR1 SNHLY, CDR2 FYNNEI. V lost 6 bases to trimming and J lost 2 bases, with 11 bases between them. This CDR3 spans 14 amino acids. As DNA, the CDR3 is TGTGCCAGCAGCGCGTCGGGCCCCTACAATGAGCAGTTCTTC. It is translated as CASSASGPYNEQFF. The entire variable domain, with the rest obtained from reference TRBV2 and TRBJ2-1, is as follows: EPEVTQTPSHQVTQMGQEVILRCVPISNHLYFYWYRQILGQKVEFLVSFYNNEISEKSEIFDDQFSVERPDGSNFTLKIRSTKLEDSAMYFCASSASGPYNEQFFGPGTRLTVL.

J is TRBJ1-2 and V is TRBV19; 7 bases line up with TRBD1. The germline gives CDR1 LNHDA, CDR2 SQIVND (reference sequence). The CDR3 totals 13 residues. The V segment lost 4 bases and the J segment 7 bases; nucleotides outside the gene matches: 6. CDR3 loop: CASSTTGFSGYTF. The CDR3 DNA is TGTGCCAGTAGTACGACAGGGTTTTCTGGCTACACCTTC.

This clone was detected once. This sequence joins TRBV18 and TRBJ2-5, with D possibly being TRBD1 (6 bases). V was clipped by 5 bases and J by 2 bases, with 12 bases between them. Germline loops: CDR1 KGHSH, CDR2 LQKENI. CDR3 size: 14 residues. The CDR3, as DNA: TGTGCCAGCTCAAATTTTCAGGGGCAAGAGACCCAGTACTTC. This gives the protein CASSNFQGQETQYF.

In this sample, this clone turned up once. The V call is TRBV19, the J call TRBJ1-1; 7 positions agree with TRBD1. Trimming removed 4 bases from V and 0 bases from J; junction bases left unmatched: 5. CDR1 is LNHDA and CDR2 is SQIVND in the germline V gene (reference sequence). The CDR3 consists of 15 residues. The CDR3 bases are TGTGCCAGTAGTAACTCAGGGGGAGTGAACACTGAAGCTTTCTTT. It codes for CASSNSGGVNTEAFF.

The chain links TRBV5-5 to TRBJ2-7; possible D gene TRBD1, 6 bases. The V end was cut by 0 bases, the J end by 4 bases, with 8 bases between. Germline loops: CDR1 SGHKS, CDR2 YYEKEE (reference sequence). The CDR3 spans 13 residues. The CDR3 nucleotides are TGTGCCAGCAGCTTGGAGGGGGTGTACGAGCAGTACTTC. It specifies CASSLEGVYEQYF.